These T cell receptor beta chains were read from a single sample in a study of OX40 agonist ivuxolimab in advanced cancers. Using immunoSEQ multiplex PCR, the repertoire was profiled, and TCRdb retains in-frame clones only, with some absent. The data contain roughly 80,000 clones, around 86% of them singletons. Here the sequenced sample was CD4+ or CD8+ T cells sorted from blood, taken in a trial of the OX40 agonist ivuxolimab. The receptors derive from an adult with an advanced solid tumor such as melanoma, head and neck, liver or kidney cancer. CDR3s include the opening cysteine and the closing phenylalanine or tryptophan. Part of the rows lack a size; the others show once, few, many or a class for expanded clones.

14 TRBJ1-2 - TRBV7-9 CASSLGELGYGYTF
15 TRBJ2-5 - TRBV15 CATSGRRSREETQYF
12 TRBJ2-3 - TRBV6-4 CASSGDGDTQYF
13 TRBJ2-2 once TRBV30 CAGGGGATGELFF
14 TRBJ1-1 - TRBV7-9 CASSLSLIGTEAFF
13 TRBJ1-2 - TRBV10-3 CAIGGAGVDGYTF
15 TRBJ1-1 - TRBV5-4 CASSPTTGGSTEAFF
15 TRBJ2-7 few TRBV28 CASRLPGQGTYEQYF
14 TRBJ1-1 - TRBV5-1 CASSLGGPGTEAFF
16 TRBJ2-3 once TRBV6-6 CASSYSRGPPTDTQYF
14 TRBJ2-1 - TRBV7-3 CASSLTLNQDEQFF
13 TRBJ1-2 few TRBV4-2 CASSQVEGYGYTF
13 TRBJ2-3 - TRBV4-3 CASSQDLGDTQYF
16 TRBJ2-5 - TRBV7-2 CASSLGVAGAQETQYF
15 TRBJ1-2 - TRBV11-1 CASSRGTADLYGYTF
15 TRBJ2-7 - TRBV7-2 CASSGWVGLPYEQYF
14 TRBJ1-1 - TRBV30 CAWSRGGISTEAFF
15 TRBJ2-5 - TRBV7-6 CASGQTGTGKETQYF
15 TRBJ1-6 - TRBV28 CASSLLGAGNSPLHF
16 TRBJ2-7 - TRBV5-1 CASSRTWDGSSYEQYF
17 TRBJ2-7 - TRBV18 CASSPAGTSVSSYEQYF
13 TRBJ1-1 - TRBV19 CASSQGSLQGAFF
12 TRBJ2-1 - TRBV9 CASSVQGHEQFF
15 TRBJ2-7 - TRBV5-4 CASSHGQGRPYEQYF
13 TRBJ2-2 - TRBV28 CASWTGYTGELFF
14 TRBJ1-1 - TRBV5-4 CASSPGARNTEAFF
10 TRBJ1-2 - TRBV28 CASSPKFPNF
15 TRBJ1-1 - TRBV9 CASSQTGTERAEAFF
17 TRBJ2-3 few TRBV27 CASSFRVQFSAGDTQYF
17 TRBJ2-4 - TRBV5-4 CARIRQAPKLGKNIQYF
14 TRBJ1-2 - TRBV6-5 CASRASTGPSSSTF
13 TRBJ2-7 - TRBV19 CASSKDRDVEQYF
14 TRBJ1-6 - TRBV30 CAWKASVRHSPLHF
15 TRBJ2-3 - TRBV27 CASSLYSLSTDTQYF
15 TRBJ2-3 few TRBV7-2 CASSLSSGSTDTQYF
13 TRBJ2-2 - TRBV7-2 CASSLIAPGELFF
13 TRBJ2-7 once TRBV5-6 CASTLTGSYEQYF
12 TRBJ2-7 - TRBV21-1 CASGYLAYEQYF
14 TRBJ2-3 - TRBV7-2 CASSLAGLTDTQYF
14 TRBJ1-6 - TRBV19 CASRRGQTNSPLHF
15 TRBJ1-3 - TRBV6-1 CASSEGTASGNTIYF
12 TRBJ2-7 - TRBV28 CASSLQDYEQYF
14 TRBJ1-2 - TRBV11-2 CASSLGLGNYGYTF
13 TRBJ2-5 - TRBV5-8 CASSIDRGQTQYF
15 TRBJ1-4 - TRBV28 CASRGQETTNEKLFF
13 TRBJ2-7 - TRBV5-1 CASSLGRAYEQYF
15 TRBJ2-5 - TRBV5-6 CASSSPRQGQETQYF
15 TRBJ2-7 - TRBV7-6 CASSLPGTGAYEQYF
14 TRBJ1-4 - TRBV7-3 CASSKGPSNEKLFF
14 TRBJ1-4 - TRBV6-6 CASSRGTAHEKLFF
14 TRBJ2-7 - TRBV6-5 CASSQRRVSYEQYF
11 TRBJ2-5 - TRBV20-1 CSASNEETQYF
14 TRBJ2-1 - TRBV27 CASSLGRAYNEQFF
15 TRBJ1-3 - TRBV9 CASSVAGRGRNTIYF
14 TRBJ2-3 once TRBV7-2 CASSAGDGGRTQYF